The entry that follows covers one TCR beta chain sequence. A Seattle source enrolled patients during active infection and followed them longitudinally. As handled by the study authors: From reference gene primer amplification, estimates of nucleated cell counts were derived. Some clones are missing from TCRdb's copy, which holds only in-frame ones; the method was immunoSEQ multiplex PCR. The V and J calls and clone size were taken over from that table, and D and trimming were inferred from the DNA. Here the sample spans about 64,000 clones, around 73% being singletons. These data are taken from a study of blood T cell repertoires in COVID-19. Study-wide context: The United States, Italy and Spain provided the acute and convalescent COVID-19 samples. T cells, B-cell-depleted T cells, or PBMCs provided the cDNA or gDNA that served as material.

What was sequenced was peripheral blood. This receptor was taken from a man aged 55 to 70 with COVID-19, enrolled during active disease.

This CDR3 reads CAWSRRASNQPQHF. CDR3 coding DNA: TGTGCCTGGAGCAGAAGAGCGAGCAATCAGCCCCAGCATTTT. This chain connects TRBV30 to TRBJ1-5, with D hard to call. Trimming shortened V by 3 bases and J by 1 base, and 10 bases separated the two germline ends. The CDR3 sequence is 14 residues long. Germline assignment: CDR1 GTSNPN and CDR2 SVGIG (reference sequence).